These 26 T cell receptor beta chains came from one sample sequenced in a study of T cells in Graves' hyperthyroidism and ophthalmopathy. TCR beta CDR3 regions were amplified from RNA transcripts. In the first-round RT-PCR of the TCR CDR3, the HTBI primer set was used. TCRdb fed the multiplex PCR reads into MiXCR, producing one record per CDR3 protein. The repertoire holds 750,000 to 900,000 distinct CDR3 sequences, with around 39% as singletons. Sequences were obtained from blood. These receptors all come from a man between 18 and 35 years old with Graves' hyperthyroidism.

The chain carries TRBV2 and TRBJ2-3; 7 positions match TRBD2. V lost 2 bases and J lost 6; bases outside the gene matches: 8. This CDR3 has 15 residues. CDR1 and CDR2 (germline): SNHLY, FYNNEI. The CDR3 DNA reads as TGTGCCAGCAGTGAATATGGACTAGACGGGGATACGCAGTATTTT. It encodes CASSEYGLDGDTQYF.

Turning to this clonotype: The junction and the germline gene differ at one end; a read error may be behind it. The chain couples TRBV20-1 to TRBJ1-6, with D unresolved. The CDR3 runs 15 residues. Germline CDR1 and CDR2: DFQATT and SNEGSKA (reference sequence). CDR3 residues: CSARDHLGGNSPLNF. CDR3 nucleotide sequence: TGCAGTGCTAGAGATCACCTGGGCGGCAATTCACCCCTCAACTTT.

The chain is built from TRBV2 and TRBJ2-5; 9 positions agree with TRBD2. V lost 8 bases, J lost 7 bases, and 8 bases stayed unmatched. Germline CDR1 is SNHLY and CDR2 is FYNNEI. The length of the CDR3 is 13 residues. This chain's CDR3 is CASGGLAIGTQYF. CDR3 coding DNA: TGTGCCAGCGGGGGACTAGCTATCGGGACCCAGTACTTC.

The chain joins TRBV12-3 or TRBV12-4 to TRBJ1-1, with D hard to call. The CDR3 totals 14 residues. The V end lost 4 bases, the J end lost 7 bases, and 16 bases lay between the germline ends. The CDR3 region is CASSWNGREGEAFF. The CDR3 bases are TGTGCCAGCAGTTGGAACGGGAGGGAAGGTGAAGCTTTCTTT.

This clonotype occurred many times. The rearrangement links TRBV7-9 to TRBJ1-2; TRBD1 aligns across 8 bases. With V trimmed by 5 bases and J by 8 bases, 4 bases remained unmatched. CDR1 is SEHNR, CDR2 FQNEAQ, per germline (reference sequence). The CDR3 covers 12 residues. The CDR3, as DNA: TGTGCCAGCAGCAATGACAGGGGCGGCTACACCTTC. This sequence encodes CASSNDRGGYTF.

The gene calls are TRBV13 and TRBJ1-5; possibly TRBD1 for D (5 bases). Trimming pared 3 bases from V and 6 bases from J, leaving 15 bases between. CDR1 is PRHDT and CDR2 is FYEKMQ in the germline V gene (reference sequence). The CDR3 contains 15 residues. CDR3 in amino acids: CASSLGDSGGQPQHF. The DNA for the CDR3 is TGTGCCAGCAGCTTGGGGGACTCTGGAGGTCAGCCCCAGCATTTT.

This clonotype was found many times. The CDR3 loop is CASSGGLAWETQYF. In DNA, the CDR3 is TGTGCCAGCAGTGGTGGCCTAGCGTGGGAGACCCAGTACTTC. The chain uses TRBV6-1 and TRBJ2-5; perhaps TRBD2 as D (6 bases). V dropped 4 bases and J dropped 5 bases, with 14 bases sitting between them. CDR1 is MNHNS and CDR2 is SASEGT in the germline V gene. The CDR3 loop spans 14 amino acids.

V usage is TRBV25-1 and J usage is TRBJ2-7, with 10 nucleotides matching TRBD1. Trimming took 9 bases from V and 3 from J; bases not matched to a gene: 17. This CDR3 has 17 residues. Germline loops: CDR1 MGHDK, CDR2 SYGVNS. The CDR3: CARLEIPGTGDGYEQYF. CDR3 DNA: TGTGCCAGACTGGAAATCCCCGGGACAGGGGACGGCTACGAGCAGTACTTC.

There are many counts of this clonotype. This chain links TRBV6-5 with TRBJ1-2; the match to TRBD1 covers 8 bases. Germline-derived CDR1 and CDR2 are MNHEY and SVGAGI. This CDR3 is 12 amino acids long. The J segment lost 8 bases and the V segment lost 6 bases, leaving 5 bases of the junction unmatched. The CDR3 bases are TGTGCCAGCAGCAGGACAGGGTGGGGCTACACCTTC. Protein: CASSRTGWGYTF.

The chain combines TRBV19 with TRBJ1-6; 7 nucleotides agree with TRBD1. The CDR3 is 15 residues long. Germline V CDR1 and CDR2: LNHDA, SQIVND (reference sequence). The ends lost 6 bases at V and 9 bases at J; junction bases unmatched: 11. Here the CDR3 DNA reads TGTGCCAGTAGCAAAGACAGGGATCAGACTTCACCCCTCCACTTT. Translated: CASSKDRDQTSPLHF.

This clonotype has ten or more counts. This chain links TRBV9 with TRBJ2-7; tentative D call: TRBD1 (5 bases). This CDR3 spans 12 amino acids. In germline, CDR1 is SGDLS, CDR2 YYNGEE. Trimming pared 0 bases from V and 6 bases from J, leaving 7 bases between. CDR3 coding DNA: TGTGCCAGCAGCGTAGGGCAGGGCGAGCAGTACTTC. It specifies CASSVGQGEQYF.

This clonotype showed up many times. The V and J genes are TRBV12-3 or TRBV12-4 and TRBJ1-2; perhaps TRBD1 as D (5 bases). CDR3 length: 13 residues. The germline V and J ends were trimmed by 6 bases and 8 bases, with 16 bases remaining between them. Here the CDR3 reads CASSQGVLEGYTF. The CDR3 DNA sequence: TGTGCCAGCAGCCAGGGTGTGTTAGAGGGCTACACCTTC.

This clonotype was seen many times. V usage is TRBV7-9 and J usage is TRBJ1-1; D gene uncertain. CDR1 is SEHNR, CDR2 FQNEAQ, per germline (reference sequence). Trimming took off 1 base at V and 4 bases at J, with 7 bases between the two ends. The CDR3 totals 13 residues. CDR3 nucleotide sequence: TGTGCCAGCAGCTTAGGTTTGGGCACTGAAGCTTTCTTT. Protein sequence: CASSLGLGTEAFF. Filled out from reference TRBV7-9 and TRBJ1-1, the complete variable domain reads DTGVSQNPRHKITKRGQNVTFRCDPISEHNRLYWYRQTLGQGPEFLTYFQNEAQLEKSRLLSDRFSAERPKGSFSTLEIQRTEQGDSAMYLCASSLGLGTEAFFGQGTRLTVV.

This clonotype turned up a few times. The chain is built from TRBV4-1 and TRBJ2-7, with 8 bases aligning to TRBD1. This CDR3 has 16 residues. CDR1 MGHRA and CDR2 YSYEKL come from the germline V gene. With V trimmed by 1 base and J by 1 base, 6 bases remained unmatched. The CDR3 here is CASSQAHDRGSYEQYF. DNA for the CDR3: TGCGCCAGCAGCCAAGCACACGACAGGGGATCCTACGAGCAGTACTTC.

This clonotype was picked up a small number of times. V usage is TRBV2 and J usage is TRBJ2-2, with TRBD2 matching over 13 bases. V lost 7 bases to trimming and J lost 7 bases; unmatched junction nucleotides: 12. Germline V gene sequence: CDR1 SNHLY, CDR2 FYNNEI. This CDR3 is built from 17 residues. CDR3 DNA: TGTGCCAGCACAACAAAGGGACTAGCGGGGTCGTTCGGGGAGCTGTTTTTT. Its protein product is CASTTKGLAGSFGELFF.

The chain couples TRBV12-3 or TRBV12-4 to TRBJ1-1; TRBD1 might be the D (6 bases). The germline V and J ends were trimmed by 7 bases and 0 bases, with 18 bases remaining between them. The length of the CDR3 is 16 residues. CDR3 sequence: CASIKGGVLMNTEAFF. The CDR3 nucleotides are TGTGCCAGCATCAAGGGGGGGGTATTAATGAACACTGAAGCTTTCTTT.

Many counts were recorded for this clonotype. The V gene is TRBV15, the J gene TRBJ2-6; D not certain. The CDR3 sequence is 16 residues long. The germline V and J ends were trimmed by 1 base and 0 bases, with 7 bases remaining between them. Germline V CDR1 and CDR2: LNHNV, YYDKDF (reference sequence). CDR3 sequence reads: CATSRGMVSGANVLTF. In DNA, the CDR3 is TGTGCCACCAGCAGAGGAATGGTCTCTGGGGCCAACGTCCTGACTTTC.

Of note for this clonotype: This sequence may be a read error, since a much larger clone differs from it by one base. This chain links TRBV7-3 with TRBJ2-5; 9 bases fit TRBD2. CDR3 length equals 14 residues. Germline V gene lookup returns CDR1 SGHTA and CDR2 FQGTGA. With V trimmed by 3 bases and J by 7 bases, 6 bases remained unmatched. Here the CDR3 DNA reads TGTGCCAGCAGCTTTAGCGGGGGCCAGGGGACCCAGTACTTC. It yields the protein CASSFSGGQGTQYF.

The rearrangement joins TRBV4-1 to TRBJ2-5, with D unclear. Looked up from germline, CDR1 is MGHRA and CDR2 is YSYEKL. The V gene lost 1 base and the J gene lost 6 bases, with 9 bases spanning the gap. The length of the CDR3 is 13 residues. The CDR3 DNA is TGCGCCAGCAGCCAAGTCGGTACGAAGACCCAGTACTTC. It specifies CASSQVGTKTQYF.

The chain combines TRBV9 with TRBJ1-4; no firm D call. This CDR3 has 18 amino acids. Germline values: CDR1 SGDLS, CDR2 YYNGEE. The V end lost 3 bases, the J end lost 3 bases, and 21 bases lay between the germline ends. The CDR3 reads CASSALSQPVGPNEKLFF. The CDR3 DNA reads TGTGCCAGCAGCGCTCTTTCCCAACCGGTCGGGCCTAATGAAAAACTGTTTTTT.

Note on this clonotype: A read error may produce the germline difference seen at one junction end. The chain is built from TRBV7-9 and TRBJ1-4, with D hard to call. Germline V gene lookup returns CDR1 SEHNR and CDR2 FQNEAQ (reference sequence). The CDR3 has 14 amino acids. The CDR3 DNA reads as TGTGCCAGCAGCTTGAGTGGTGATAATGAAAAACTGCTTTTT. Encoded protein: CASSLSGDNEKLLF.

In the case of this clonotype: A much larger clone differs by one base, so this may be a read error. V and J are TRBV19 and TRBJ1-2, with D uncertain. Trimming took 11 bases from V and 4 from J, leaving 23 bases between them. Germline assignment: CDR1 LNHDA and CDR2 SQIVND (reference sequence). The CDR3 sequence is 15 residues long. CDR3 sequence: CAGRRRREGSYGYTF. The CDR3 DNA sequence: TGTGCCGGCCGCCGTAGGCGCGAGGGATCCTATGGCTACACCTTC.

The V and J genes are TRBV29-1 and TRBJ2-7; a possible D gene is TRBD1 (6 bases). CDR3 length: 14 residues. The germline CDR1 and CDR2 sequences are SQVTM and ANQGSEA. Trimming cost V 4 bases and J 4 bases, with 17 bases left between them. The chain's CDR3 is CSVVQGDGRYEQYF. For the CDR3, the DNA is TGCAGCGTTGTACAGGGAGACGGCAGATACGAGCAGTACTTC.

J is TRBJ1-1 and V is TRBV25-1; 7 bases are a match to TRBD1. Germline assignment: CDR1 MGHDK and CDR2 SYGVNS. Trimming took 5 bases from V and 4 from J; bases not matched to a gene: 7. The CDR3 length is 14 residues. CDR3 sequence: CASSSGQFGTEAFF. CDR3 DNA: TGTGCCAGCAGTTCGGGACAGTTCGGCACTGAAGCTTTCTTT.

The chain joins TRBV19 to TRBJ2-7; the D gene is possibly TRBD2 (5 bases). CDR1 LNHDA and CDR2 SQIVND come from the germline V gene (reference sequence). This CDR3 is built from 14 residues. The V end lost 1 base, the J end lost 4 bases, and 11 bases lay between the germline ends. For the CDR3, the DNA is TGTGCCAGTAGTATAGGAGGGCAGCTATACGAGCAGTACTTC. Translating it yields CASSIGGQLYEQYF.

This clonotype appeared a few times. The DNA of the CDR3 is TGTGCCACCCAACAACAGGGTTCGGCCTATCAGCCCCAGCATTTT. The encoded protein is CATQQQGSAYQPQHF. V is TRBV19 and J is TRBJ1-5, with D possibly matching TRBD1 (6 bases). Germline V gene data show CDR1 as LNHDA and CDR2 as SQIVND (reference sequence). The CDR3 length is 15 residues. Deletions cut 10 bases from V and 5 bases from J, with 21 bases between. The whole variable domain, filled in from reference TRBV19 and TRBJ1-5, reads DGGITQSPKYLFRKEGQNVTLSCEQNLNHDAMYWYRQDPGQGLRLIYYSQIVNDFQKGDIAEGYSVSREKKESFPLTVTSAQKNPTAFYLCATQQQGSAYQPQHFGDGTRLSIL.